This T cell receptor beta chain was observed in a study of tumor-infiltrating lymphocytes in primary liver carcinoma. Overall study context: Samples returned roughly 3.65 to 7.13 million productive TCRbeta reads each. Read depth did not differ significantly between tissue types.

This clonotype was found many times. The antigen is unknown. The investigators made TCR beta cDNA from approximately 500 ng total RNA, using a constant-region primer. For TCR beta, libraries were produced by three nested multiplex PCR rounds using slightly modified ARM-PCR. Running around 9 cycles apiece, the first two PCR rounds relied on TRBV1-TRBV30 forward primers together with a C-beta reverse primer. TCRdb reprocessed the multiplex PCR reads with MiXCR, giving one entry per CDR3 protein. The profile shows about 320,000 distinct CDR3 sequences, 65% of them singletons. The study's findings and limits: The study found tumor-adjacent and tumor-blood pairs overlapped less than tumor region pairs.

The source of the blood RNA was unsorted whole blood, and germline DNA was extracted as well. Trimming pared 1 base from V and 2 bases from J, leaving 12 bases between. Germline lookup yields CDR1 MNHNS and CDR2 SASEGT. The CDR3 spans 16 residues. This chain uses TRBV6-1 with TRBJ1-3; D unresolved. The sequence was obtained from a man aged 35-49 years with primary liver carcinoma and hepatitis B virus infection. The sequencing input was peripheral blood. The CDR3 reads CASSEGGSRTGNTIYF. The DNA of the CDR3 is TGTGCCAGCAGTGAAGGAGGTTCAAGGACTGGAAACACCATATATTTT.